The TCR beta chain under discussion was sequenced for a study of blood T cell repertoires in COVID-19. Study overall: Acute and convalescent COVID-19 samples came from the United States, Italy and Spain. PBMCs, B-cell-depleted T cells, or T cells were the source of the cDNA or gDNA that made up the material.

This CDR3 comprises 13 residues. From germline, CDR1 is MNHNS and CDR2 SASEGT. The J segment lost 2 bases and the V segment lost 3 bases, leaving 0 bases of the junction unmatched. This clone has just one count. Original methodology: Amplification of reference gene primers was used by the study to estimate nucleated cell counts. Measured with immunoSEQ multiplex PCR; TCRdb has only the in-frame clones, and not every one. That table furnishes V, J and clone size, whereas the DNA furnished D and trimming. The sample lists fewer than 35,000 clones; around 90% were seen once. The sequence derives from a man aged 45 to 65 with active or convalescent COVID-19. The sequenced material came from peripheral blood. The V call is TRBV6-1, the J call TRBJ2-5; 7 bases line up with TRBD2. The CDR3 loop is CASSEGGQETQYF. In nucleotides, the CDR3 is TGTGCCAGCAGTGAGGGGGGGCAAGAGACCCAGTACTTC.